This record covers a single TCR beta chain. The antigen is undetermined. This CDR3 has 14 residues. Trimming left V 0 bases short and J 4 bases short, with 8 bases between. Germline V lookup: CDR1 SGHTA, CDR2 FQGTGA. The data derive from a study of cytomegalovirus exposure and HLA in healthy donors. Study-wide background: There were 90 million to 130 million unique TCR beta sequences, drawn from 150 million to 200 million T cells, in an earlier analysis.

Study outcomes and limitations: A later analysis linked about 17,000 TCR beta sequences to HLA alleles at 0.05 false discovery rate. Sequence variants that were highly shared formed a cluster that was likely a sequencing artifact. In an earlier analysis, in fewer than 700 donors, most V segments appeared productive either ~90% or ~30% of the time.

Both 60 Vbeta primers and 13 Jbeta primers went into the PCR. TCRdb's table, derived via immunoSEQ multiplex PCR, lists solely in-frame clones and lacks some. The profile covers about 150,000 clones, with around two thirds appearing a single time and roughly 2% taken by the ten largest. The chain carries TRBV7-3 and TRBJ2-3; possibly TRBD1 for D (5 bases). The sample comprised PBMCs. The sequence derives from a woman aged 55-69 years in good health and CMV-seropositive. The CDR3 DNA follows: TGTGCCAGCAGCTTAACACAGGCACCAGATACGCAGTATTTT. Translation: CASSLTQAPDTQYF.